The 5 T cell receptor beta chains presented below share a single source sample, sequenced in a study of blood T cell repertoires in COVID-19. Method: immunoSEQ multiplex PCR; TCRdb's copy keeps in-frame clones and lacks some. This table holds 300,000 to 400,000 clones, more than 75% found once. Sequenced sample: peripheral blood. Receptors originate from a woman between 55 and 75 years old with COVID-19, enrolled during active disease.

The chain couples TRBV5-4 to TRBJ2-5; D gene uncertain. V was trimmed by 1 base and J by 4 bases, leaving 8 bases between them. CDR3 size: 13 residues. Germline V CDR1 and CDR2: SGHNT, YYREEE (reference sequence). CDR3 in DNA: TGTGCCAGCAGCTTGACGAGCCTAGAGACCCAGTACTTC. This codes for CASSLTSLETQYF.

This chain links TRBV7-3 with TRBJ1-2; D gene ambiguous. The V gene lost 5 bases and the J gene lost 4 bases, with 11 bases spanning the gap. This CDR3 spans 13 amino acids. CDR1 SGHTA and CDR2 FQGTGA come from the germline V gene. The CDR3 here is CASSQRGAYGYTF. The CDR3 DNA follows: TGTGCCAGCAGCCAACGGGGAGCCTATGGCTACACCTTC. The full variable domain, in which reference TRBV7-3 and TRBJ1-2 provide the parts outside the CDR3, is GAGVSQTPSNKVTEKGKYVELRCDPISGHTALYWYRQSLGQGPEFLIYFQGTGAADDSGLPNDRFFAVRPEGSVSTLKIQRTERGDSAVYLCASSQRGAYGYTFGSGTRLTVV.

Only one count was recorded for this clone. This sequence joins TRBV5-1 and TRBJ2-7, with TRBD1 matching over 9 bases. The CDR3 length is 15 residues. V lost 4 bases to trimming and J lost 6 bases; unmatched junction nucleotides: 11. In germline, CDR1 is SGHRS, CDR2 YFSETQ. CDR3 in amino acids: CASSREGTGLSEQYF. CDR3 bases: TGCGCCAGCAGCCGCGAAGGGACAGGGCTAAGCGAGCAGTACTTC. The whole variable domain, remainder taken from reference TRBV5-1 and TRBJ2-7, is KAGVTQTPRYLIKTRGQQVTLSCSPISGHRSVSWYQQTPGQGLQFLFEYFSETQRNKGNFPGRFSGRQFSNSRSEMNVSTLELGDSALYLCASSREGTGLSEQYFGPGTRLTVT.

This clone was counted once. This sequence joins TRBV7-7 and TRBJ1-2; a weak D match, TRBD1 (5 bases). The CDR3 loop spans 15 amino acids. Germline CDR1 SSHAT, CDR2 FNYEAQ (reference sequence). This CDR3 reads CASRGGLREEDGYTF. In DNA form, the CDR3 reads TGTGCTAGCCGGGGGGGTTTGAGGGAAGAGGATGGCTACACCTTC.

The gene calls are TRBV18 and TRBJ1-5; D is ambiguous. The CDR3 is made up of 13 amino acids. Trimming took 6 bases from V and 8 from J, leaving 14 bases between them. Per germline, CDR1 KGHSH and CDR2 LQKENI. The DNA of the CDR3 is TGTGCCAGCTCCCCTGGAGGTGGAGAGCCCCAGCATTTT. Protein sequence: CASSPGGGEPQHF.